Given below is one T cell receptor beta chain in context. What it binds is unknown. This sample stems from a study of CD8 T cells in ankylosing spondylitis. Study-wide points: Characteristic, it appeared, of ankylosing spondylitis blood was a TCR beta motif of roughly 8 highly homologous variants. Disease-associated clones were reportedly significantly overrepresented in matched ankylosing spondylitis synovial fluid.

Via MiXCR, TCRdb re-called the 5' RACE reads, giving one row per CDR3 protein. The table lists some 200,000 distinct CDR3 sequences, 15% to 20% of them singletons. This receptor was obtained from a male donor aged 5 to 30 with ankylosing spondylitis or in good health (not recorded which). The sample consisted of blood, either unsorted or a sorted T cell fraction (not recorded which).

The CDR3 protein is CASSLARTDPMITGELFF. The CDR3, as DNA: TGTGCCAGCAGCTTAGCGCGAACAGACCCTATGATCACCGGGGAGCTGTTTTTT. The V call is TRBV7-8, the J call TRBJ2-2; D is undetermined. The V gene's germline CDR1 is SGHVS and CDR2 FQNEAQ. The CDR3 sequence is 18 residues long. V lost 0 bases, J lost 4 bases, and 18 bases lay in between.